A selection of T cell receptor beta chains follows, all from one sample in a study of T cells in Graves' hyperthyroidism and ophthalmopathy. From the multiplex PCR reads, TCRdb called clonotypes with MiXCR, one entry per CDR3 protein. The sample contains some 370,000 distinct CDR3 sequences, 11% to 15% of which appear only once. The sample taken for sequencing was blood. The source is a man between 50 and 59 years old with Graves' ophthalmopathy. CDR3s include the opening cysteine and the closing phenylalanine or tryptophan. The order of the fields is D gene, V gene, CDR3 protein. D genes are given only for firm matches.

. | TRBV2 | CASLETRELFF
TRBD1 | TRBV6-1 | CASSLNRGAGELFF
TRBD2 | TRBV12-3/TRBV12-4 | CASGPGGHGSYEQYF
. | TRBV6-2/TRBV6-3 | CATLRTFTSNYGYTF
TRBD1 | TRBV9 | CASSVSPTGEETQYF
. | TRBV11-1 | CASSPRTDTYEQYF
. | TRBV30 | CAWSVGWTGELFF
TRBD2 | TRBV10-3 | CAISEGLAGSGKDTQYF
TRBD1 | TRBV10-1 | CASSEEGDSFSYNEQFF
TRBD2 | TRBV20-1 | CSASLVAGGPTDIQYF
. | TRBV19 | CASSYGFEQFF
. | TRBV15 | CATSRDLGEPRGEQFF
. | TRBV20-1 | CSVLPKTRAGETQYF
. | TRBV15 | CATSSAPTAGYGYTF
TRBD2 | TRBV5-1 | CASSTGLAGVETQYF